The next 21 T cell receptor beta chains were all read from a single sample in a study of blood T cell repertoires in COVID-19 (dated by TCRdb to 2019 to 2021). Libraries were prepared through the immunoSEQ multiplex PCR assay. This immuneACCESS table, as held by TCRdb, lists in-frame sequences with V and J called but not all clones. Of the missing ones, under half trace to an unresolved V gene in checked studies; the others have no known cause. The sample contains some 200,000 clones, around 73% of them found a single time. The top ten hold around 15% of the sample. The sequenced sample consisted of PBMCs or T cells enriched from blood (not recorded which). These receptors were taken from a woman between 45 and 65 years old who had recovered from COVID-19.

V is TRBV5-5 and J is TRBJ1-3; D is unresolved. Trimming left V 0 bases short and J 0 bases short, with 7 bases between. CDR3 length: 15 residues. Germline lookup yields CDR1 SGHKS and CDR2 YYEKEE (reference sequence). CDR3 sequence (DNA): TGTGCCAGCAGCTTGGGCCACACCTCTGGAAACACCATATATTTT. Its translation is CASSLGHTSGNTIYF. Complete variable domain (other parts from reference TRBV5-5 and TRBJ1-3): DAGVTQSPTHLIKTRGQQVTLRCSPISGHKSVSWYQQVLGQGPQFIFQYYEKEERGRGNFPDRFSARQFPNYSSELNVNALLLGDSALYLCASSLGHTSGNTIYFGEGSWLTVV.

V usage is TRBV5-1 and J usage is TRBJ2-1, with a tentative D call TRBD1 (6 bases). Trimming left V 4 bases short and J 8 bases short, with 25 bases between. CDR3 length: 17 amino acids. Germline-derived CDR1 and CDR2 are SGHRS and YFSETQ. The CDR3 protein is CASSPTVDSPNGDEQFF. The CDR3 region has the DNA TGCGCCAGCAGCCCAACCGTGGACAGTCCCAACGGGGATGAGCAGTTCTTC.

This clone was observed a few times. The gene calls are TRBV2 and TRBJ1-5; D is unresolved. This CDR3 region has 14 residues. V was pared by 3 bases and J by 4 bases, with 10 bases between. Germline lookup yields CDR1 SNHLY and CDR2 FYNNEI. The CDR3 loop is CASSDVARNQPQHF. In DNA form, the CDR3 reads TGTGCCAGCAGTGATGTGGCAAGAAATCAGCCCCAGCATTTT.

J is TRBJ2-5 and V is TRBV30, with TRBD1 matching over 8 bases. Germline CDR1 reads GTSNPN; CDR2 reads SVGIG (reference sequence). Trimming took 3 bases from V and 7 from J; bases not matched to a gene: 10. This CDR3 is built from 14 residues. CDR3 DNA sequence: TGTGCCTGGAGCAAGCCCGGGACAGGCGGGACCCAGTACTTC. Its protein product is CAWSKPGTGGTQYF.

The chain is built from TRBV28 and TRBJ1-2; 7 nucleotides align to TRBD1. CDR3 length equals 12 residues. The germline V gene encodes CDR1 MDHEN and CDR2 SYDVKM. After removal of 8 bases from V and 8 bases from J, the junction contained 8 bases not matched to a gene. The DNA for the CDR3 is TGTGCCAGCGCATTGACAGGGAAGGGCTACACCTTC. Translation gives CASALTGKGYTF.

This clone turned up a few times. The V gene is TRBV6-5, the J gene TRBJ1-2, with TRBD1 as a possible D gene (5 bases). Trimming stripped 0 bases from V and 3 bases from J, with 8 bases between. Germline CDR1 is MNHEY and CDR2 is SVGAGI. There are 14 residues in the CDR3. The CDR3 DNA follows: TGTGCCAGCAGTTACTCAGGGGCTGACTATGGCTACACCTTC. Amino acid sequence: CASSYSGADYGYTF.

The CDR3 nucleotides are TGTGCCAGCAGTTACAGCGGGAGGGGAACCGGGGAGCTGTTTTTT. The encoded protein is CASSYSGRGTGELFF. The chain couples TRBV6-5 to TRBJ2-2; 10 bases fit TRBD2. CDR3 length: 15 residues. In germline, CDR1 is MNHEY, CDR2 SVGAGI. V was pared by 2 bases and J by 5 bases, with 2 bases of the junction left unmatched.

This rearrangement joins TRBV7-2 to TRBJ2-2; no reliable D call. Trimming removed 5 bases from V and 1 base from J, with 8 bases in between. Germline assignment: CDR1 SGHTA and CDR2 FQGNSA. This CDR3 comprises 14 residues. In DNA form, the CDR3 reads TGTGCCAGCAGCCCACTACAGAACACCGGGGAGCTGTTTTTT. Its translation: CASSPLQNTGELFF. Filled out from reference TRBV7-2 and TRBJ2-2, the complete variable domain reads GAGVSQSPSNKVTEKGKDVELRCDPISGHTALYWYRQSLGQGLEFLIYFQGNSAPDKSGLPSDRFSAERTGGSVSTLTIQRTQQEDSAVYLCASSPLQNTGELFFGEGSRLTVL.

The chain joins TRBV7-9 to TRBJ2-1; 9 bases line up with TRBD2. V lost 3 bases, J lost 9 bases, and 9 bases stayed unmatched. The CDR3 extends over 15 amino acids. Germline lookup yields CDR1 SEHNR and CDR2 FQNEAQ (reference sequence). This CDR3 reads CASSLTSGTSSEQFF. The CDR3 DNA reads as TGTGCCAGCAGCTTGACCTCCGGGACTAGCAGTGAGCAGTTCTTC.

The genes are TRBV7-8 and TRBJ2-5; tentatively, D is TRBD1 (7 bases). The germline gives CDR1 SGHVS, CDR2 FQNEAQ. There are 14 residues in the CDR3. The V end lost 4 bases, the J end lost 3 bases, and 12 bases lay between the germline ends. In DNA form, the CDR3 reads TGTGCCAGCAGCTATATCAGGGGGGAAGAGACCCAGTACTTC. Its translation is CASSYIRGEETQYF.

The rearrangement links TRBV2 to TRBJ2-3; weak D call: TRBD1 (7 bases). The V end lost 8 bases, the J end lost 0 bases, and 15 bases lay between the germline ends. CDR1 and CDR2 from the germline V gene are SNHLY and FYNNEI. This CDR3 spans 15 amino acids. The DNA of the CDR3 is TGTGCCAGCGTCAGGGGGGCCGCCAGCACAGATACGCAGTATTTT. Translated: CASVRGAASTDTQYF.

The rearrangement links TRBV3-1 (or the pseudogene TRBV3-2) to TRBJ2-7, with 7 bases identical to TRBD2. Germline V gives CDR1 LGHDT, CDR2 YNNKEL (reference sequence). The CDR3 loop spans 17 amino acids. V lost 4 bases to trimming and J lost 0 bases; unmatched junction nucleotides: 12. CDR3 sequence (DNA): TGTGCCAGCAGCCTCTATGAGGGCGGGAGACTCTCCTACGAGCAGTACTTC. Amino acids: CASSLYEGGRLSYEQYF.

The chain combines TRBV7-9 with TRBJ2-7; no definite D call. Germline V gene data show CDR1 as SEHNR and CDR2 as FQNEAQ (reference sequence). The CDR3 covers 13 residues. V lost 5 bases and J lost 3, with 11 bases in between. The CDR3 DNA follows: TGTGCCAGCAGCCCCATCCCCCACTACGAGCAGTACTTC. Its protein is CASSPIPHYEQYF. Supplemented by reference TRBV7-9 and TRBJ2-7, the full variable domain reads DTGVSQNPRHKITKRGQNVTFRCDPISEHNRLYWYRQTLGQGPEFLTYFQNEAQLEKSRLLSDRFSAERPKGSFSTLEIQRTEQGDSAMYLCASSPIPHYEQYFGPGTRLTVT.

This chain links TRBV7-3 with TRBJ2-1; the match to TRBD2 covers 7 bases. With V trimmed by 3 bases and J by 4 bases, 0 bases remained unmatched. The length of the CDR3 is 13 residues. Germline CDR1 SGHTA, CDR2 FQGTGA. The CDR3 reads CASSFGGYNEQFF. The CDR3, as DNA: TGTGCCAGCAGCTTCGGGGGGTACAATGAGCAGTTCTTC.

This chain links TRBV30 with TRBJ2-2, with TRBD2 matching over 14 bases. This CDR3 spans 16 amino acids. Germline V lookup: CDR1 GTSNPN, CDR2 SVGIG (reference sequence). V trimming: 4 bases; J trimming: 2 bases; junction bases outside the gene matches: 3. In DNA form, the CDR3 reads TGTGCCTGGAACGGACTAGCGGGAGGTAACACCGGGGAGCTGTTTTTT. Encoded protein: CAWNGLAGGNTGELFF.

This clone was picked up one time. The V gene is TRBV28, the J gene TRBJ2-1; a weak D match, TRBD1 (5 bases). V dropped 6 bases and J dropped 4 bases, with 16 bases sitting between them. The CDR3 runs to 15 residues. CDR1 is MDHEN and CDR2 is SYDVKM in the germline V gene. CDR3 sequence (DNA): TGTGCCAGCAGCTGGTTGGGGCGAACATACAATGAGCAGTTCTTC. This sequence encodes CASSWLGRTYNEQFF.

The rearrangement links TRBV6-2 or TRBV6-3 to TRBJ2-6; 8 bases agree with TRBD1. The CDR3 consists of 16 residues. Trimming took 6 bases from V and 2 from J; bases not matched to a gene: 6. Germline assignment: CDR1 MNHEY and CDR2 SVGEGT. CDR3 DNA: TGTGCCAGCAGCGCGGACAGGGAACCTGGGGCCAACGTCCTGACTTTC. Translated: CASSADREPGANVLTF.

The chain recombines TRBV19 with TRBJ1-4; 9 bases are shared with TRBD1. In germline, CDR1 is LNHDA, CDR2 SQIVND (reference sequence). This CDR3 has 15 residues. V trimming: 5 bases; J trimming: 8 bases; junction bases outside the gene matches: 9. The CDR3 DNA follows: TGTGCCAGTAGTGCCGGACAGGGGAAGGGCGAAAAACTGTTTTTT. The encoded protein is CASSAGQGKGEKLFF.

J is TRBJ2-7 and V is TRBV9; 7 positions match TRBD1. The CDR3 is made up of 15 amino acids. Trimming at V came to 0 bases and at J to 7 bases, leaving 10 bases not matched to a gene. The germline V gene has CDR1 SGDLS and CDR2 YYNGEE. The CDR3 region is CASSVEEGTVYEQYF. CDR3 nucleotide sequence: TGTGCCAGCAGCGTAGAGGAAGGGACAGTTTATGAGCAGTACTTC.

The chain links TRBV6-2 or TRBV6-3 to TRBJ1-6; 9 nucleotides line up with TRBD1. Germline CDR1 reads MNHEY; CDR2 reads SVGEGT. The CDR3 runs 15 residues. V shed 3 bases and J 7 bases; nucleotides not matched to a gene: 4. Here the CDR3 reads CASSYGQGKNSPLHF. The CDR3 nucleotides are TGTGCCAGCAGTTATGGACAGGGGAAAAATTCACCCCTCCACTTT.

V and J are TRBV27 and TRBJ1-5; D is uncertain. This CDR3 spans 12 amino acids. Deletions cut 5 bases from V and 6 bases from J, with 8 bases between. Germline CDR1 is MNHEY and CDR2 is SMNVEV (reference sequence). CDR3 in amino acids: CASSLLGQPQHF. The CDR3 DNA sequence: TGTGCCAGCAGTCTGCTAGGTCAGCCCCAGCATTTT.